The present T cell receptor beta chain was sequenced within a study of CD4 and CD8 cells across lung adenocarcinoma regions. The CDR3 totals 15 residues. V was cut by 6 bases and J by 1 base, with 17 bases left in between. Germline CDR1 and CDR2: DFQATT and SNEGSKA (reference sequence). TCRdb re-called the PCR reads through MiXCR, storing one row per CDR3 protein. This sample has about 19,000 distinct CDR3 sequences; 46% occur once, and the top ten carry roughly a fifth. Sequenced input: CD4+ T cells from the margin of a lung tumor. The origin of this receptor is a male donor with lung adenocarcinoma. The CD4 and CD8 labels of this study may be unreliable. The chain recombines TRBV20-1 with TRBJ2-3; possibly TRBD1 or TRBD2 for D (6 bases each). CDR3 protein: CSAPWMGGGTDTQYF. CDR3 nucleotides: TGCAGTGCCCCCTGGATGGGGGGCGGCACAGATACGCAGTATTTT.